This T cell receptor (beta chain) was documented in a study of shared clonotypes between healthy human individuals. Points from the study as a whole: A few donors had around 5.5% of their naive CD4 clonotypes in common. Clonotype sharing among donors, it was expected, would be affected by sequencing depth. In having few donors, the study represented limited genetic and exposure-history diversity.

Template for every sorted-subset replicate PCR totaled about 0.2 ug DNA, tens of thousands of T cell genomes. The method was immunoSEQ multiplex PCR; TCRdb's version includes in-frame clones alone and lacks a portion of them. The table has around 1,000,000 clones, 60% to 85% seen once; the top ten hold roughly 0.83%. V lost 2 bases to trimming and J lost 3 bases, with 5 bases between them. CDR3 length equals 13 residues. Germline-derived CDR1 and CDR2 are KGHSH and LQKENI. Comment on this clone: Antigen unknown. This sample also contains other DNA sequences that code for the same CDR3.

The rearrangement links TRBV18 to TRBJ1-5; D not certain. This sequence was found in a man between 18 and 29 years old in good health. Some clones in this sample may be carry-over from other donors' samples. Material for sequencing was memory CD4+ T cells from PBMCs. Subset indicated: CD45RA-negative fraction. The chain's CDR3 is CASSPGFNQPQHF. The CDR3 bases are TGTGCCAGCTCACCAGGCTTCAATCAGCCCCAGCATTTT.